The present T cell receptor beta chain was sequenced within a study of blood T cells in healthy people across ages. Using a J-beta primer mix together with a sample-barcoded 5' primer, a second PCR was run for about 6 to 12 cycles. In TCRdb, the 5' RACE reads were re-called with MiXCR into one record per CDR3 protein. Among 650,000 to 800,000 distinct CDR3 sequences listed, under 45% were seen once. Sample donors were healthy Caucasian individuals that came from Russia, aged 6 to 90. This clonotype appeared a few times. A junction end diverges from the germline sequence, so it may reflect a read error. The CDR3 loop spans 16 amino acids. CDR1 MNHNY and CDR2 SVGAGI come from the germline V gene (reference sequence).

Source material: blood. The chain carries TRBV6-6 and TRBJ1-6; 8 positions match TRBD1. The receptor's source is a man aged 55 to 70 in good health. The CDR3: CASSYYGDRGDSPLHF. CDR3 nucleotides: TGTGCCAGCAGTTACTACGGTGACAGGGGCGATTCGCCCCTCCACTTT.